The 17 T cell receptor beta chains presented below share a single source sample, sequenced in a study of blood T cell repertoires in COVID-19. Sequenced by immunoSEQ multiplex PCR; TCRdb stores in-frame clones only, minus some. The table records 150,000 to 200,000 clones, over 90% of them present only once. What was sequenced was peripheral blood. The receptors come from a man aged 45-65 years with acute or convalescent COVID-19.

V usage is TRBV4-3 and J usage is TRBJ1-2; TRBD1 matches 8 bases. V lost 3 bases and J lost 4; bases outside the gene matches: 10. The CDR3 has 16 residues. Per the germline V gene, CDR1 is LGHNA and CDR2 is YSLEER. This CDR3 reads CASSQAGQGVSYGYTF. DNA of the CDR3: TGCGCCAGCAGCCAGGCTGGACAGGGCGTGAGCTATGGCTACACCTTC.

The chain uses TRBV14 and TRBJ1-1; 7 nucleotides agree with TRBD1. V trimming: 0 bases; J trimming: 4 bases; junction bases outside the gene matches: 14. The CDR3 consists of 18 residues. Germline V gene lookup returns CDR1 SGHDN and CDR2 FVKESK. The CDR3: CASSQDLGDSGWGTEAFF. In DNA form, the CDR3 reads TGTGCCAGCAGCCAAGATCTGGGGGACAGCGGTTGGGGCACTGAAGCTTTCTTT. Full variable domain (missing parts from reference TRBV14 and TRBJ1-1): EAGVTQFPSHSVIEKGQTVTLRCDPISGHDNLYWYRRVMGKEIKFLLHFVKESKQDESGMPNNRFLAERTGGTYSTLKVQPAELEDSGVYFCASSQDLGDSGWGTEAFFGQGTRLTVV.

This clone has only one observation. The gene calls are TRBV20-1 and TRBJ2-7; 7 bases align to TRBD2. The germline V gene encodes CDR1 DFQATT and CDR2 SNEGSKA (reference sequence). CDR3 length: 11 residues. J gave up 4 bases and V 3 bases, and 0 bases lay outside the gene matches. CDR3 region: CSARGGYEQYV. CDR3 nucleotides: TGCAGTGCTAGGGGAGGGTACGAGCAGTACGTC.

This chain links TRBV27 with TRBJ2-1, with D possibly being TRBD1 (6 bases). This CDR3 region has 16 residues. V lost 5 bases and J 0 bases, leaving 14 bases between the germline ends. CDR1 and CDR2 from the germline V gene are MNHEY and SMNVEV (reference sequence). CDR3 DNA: TGTGCCAGCAGTGTCAGACAGGTTAGCTCCTACAATGAGCAGTTCTTC. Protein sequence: CASSVRQVSSYNEQFF.

CDR3 bases: TGTGCCAGCACTAGCGGGAAGTACGAGCAGTACTTC. This gives the protein CASTSGKYEQYF. The chain joins TRBV28 to TRBJ2-7; TRBD2 agrees at 9 bases. CDR3 length: 12 amino acids. Germline values: CDR1 MDHEN, CDR2 SYDVKM. The J segment lost 4 bases and the V segment lost 7 bases, leaving 2 bases of the junction unmatched.

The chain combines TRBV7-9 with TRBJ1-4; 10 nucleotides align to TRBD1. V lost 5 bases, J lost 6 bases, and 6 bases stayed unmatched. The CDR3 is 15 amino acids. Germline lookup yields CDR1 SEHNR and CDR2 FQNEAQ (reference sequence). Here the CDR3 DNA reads TGTGCCAGCAGCCCGACAGGGGGCGAGGATGAAAAACTGTTTTTT. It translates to CASSPTGGEDEKLFF.

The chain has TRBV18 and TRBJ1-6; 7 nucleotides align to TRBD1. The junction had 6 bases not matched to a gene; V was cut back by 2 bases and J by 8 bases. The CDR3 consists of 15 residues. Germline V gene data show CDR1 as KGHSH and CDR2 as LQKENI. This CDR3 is CASSPLDREHSPLHF. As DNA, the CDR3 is TGTGCCAGCTCACCATTAGACAGGGAACATTCACCCCTCCACTTT.

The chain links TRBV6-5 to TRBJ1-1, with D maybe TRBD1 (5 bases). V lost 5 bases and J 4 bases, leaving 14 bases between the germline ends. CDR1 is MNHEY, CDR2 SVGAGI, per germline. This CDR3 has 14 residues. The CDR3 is CASSNSGWGTEAFF. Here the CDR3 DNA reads TGTGCCAGCAGTAATTCAGGGTGGGGCACTGAAGCTTTCTTT.

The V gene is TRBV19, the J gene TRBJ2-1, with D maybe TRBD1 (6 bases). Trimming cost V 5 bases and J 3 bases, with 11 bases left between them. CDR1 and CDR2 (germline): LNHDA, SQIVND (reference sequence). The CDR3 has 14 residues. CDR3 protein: CASSSAGDYNEQFF. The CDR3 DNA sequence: TGTGCCAGTAGTTCGGCAGGGGACTACAATGAGCAGTTCTTC.

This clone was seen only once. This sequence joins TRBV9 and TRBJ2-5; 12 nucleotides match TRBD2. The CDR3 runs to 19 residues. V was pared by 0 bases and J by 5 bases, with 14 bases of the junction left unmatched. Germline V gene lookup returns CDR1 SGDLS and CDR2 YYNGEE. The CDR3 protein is CASSVGYGRASGRGETQYF. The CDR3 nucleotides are TGTGCCAGCAGCGTAGGCTACGGCCGGGCTAGCGGGAGGGGTGAGACCCAGTACTTC.

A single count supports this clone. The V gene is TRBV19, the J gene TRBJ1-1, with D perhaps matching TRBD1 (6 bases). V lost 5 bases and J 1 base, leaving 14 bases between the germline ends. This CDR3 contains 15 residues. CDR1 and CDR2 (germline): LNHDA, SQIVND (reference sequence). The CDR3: CASSGDRRQNTEAFF. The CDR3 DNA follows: TGTGCCAGTAGTGGAGACAGGAGACAGAACACTGAAGCTTTCTTT.

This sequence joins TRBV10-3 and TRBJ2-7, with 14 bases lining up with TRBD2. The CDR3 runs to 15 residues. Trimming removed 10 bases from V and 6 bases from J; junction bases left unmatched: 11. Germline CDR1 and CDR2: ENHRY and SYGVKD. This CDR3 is CATGGTSGGRTEQYF. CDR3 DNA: TGTGCCACAGGGGGGACTAGCGGGGGAAGGACCGAGCAGTACTTC.

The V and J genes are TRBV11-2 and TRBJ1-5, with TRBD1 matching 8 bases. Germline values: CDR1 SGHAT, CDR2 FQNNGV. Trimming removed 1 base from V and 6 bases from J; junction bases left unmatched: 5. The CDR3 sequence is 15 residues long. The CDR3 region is CASSLGTGRSQPQHF. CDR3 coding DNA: TGTGCCAGCAGCTTAGGGACAGGGAGGTCTCAGCCCCAGCATTTT.

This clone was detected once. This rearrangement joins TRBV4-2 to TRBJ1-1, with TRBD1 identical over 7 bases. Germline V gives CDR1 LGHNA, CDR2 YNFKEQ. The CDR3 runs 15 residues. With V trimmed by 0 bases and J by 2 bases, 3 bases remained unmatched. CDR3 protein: CASSQEQGPNTEAFF. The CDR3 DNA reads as TGTGCCAGCAGCCAAGAACAGGGGCCAAACACTGAAGCTTTCTTT.

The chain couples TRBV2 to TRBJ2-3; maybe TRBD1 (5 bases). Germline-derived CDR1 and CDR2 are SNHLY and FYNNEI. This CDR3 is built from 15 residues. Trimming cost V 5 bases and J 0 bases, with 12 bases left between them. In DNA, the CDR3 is TGTGCCAGCAGTACACAGGTTGGAAGCACAGATACGCAGTATTTT. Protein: CASSTQVGSTDTQYF.

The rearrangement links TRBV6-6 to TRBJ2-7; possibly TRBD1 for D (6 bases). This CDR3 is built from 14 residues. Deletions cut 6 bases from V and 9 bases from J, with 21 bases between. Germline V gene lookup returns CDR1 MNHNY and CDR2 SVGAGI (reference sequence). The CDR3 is CASRRKQGQGAQYV. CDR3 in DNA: TGTGCCAGCAGGAGGAAACAGGGACAAGGGGCGCAGTACGTC.

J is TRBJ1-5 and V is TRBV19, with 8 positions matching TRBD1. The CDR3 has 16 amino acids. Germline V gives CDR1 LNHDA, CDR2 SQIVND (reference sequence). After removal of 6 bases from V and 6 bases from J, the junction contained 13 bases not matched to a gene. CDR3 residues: CASSRTGRRELQPQHF. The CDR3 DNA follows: TGTGCCAGTAGCCGGACAGGGCGGAGAGAACTTCAGCCCCAGCATTTT.